A selection of T cell receptor beta chains follows, all from one sample in a study of blood T cell repertoires in COVID-19. Profiled with immunoSEQ multiplex PCR; TCRdb holds only in-frame clones, not every one. The repertoire consists of roughly 250,000 clones, with approximately 83% occurring once and the leading ten covering approximately 15%. Sequencing was carried out using peripheral blood. The receptors originated from a person aged 70 to 79 with COVID-19, enrolled during active disease. The conserved cysteine and the conserved F or W are not part of the CDR3 here.

>TRBV6-5
AGQQPDTYEQY
>TRBV7-9
ASSLQENEQF
>TRBV4-2
ASRQAGGGGQETQY
>TRBV6-2/TRBV6-3
ASSLGLEQY
>TRBV9
ASSPSASGPYEQY
>TRBV2
ASSYLGFGTGELF
>TRBV2
ASSGRGGEKTNTGELF
>TRBV4-3
ASSQRNPGQPVGELF
>TRBV6-6
ASSYGGRRTEAF
>TRBV14
ASSQDPAGAASRQF
>TRBV6-5
ASSSRDRGNEQY
>TRBV19
ASSIGGDRGRKETQY
>TRBV3-1/TRBV3-2
ASSVAGGSNTGELF
>TRBV7-8
ASSTWVGQGSETQY
>TRBV7-9
ASSLGPGERDTEAF
>TRBV6-2/TRBV6-3
ASSYSLLKGVPNTEAF
>TRBV24-1
ATSDFGQPQH
>TRBV6-1
ASSESSGQDYGYT
>TRBV7-2
ASSLAGGGVTDTQY
>TRBV10-3
AISPRGTGETQY
>TRBV5-6
ASSLVDSEQY
>TRBV5-5
ASSLQPGLNTEAF
>TRBV7-9
ASSWDYEQF
>TRBV5-1
ASSFIAGAPDTQY
>TRBV29-1
SVRRLASTDTQY
>TRBV9
ASSVGTGRQETQY
>TRBV7-9
ASSLQGTGELF
>TRBV7-2
ASSNNRVSYGYT
>TRBV3-1/TRBV3-2
ASSQHDRGFNYGYT
>TRBV28
ASRRHGGGAPQH
>TRBV5-5
ASSSQDGGEQY